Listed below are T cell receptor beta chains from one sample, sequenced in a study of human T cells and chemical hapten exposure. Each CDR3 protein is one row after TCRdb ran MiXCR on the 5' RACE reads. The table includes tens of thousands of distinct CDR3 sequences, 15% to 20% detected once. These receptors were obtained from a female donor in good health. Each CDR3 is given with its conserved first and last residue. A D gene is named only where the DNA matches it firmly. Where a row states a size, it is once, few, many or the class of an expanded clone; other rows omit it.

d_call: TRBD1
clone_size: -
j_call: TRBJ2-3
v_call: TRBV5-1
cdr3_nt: TGCGCCAGCAGCTTGGGTGGACAGGGAGGCACAGATACGCAGTATTTT
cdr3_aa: CASSLGGQGGTDTQYF

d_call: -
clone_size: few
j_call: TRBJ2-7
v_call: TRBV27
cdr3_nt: TGTGCCAGCAGTTCCTCGGGGCTCTACGAGCAGTACTTC
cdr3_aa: CASSSSGLYEQYF

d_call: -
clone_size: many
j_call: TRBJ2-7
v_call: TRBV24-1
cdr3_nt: TGTGCCACCCAGGACCAGTCCTACGAGCAGTACTTC
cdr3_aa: CATQDQSYEQYF

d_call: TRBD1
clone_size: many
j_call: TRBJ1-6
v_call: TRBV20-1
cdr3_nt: TGCAGTGCTAGAGTGGGTGGGGACAGGGGTTCCAATTCACCCCTCCACTTT
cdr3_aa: CSARVGGDRGSNSPLHF

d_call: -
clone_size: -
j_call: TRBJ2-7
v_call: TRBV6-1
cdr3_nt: TGTGCCAGCAGTGAAGTGGGCACGACCTACGAGCAGTACTTC
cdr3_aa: CASSEVGTTYEQYF

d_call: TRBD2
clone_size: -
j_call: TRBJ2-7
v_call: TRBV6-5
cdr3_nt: TGTGCCAGCAGTTACCGGGCGGGAGGCGGCGACGAGCAGTACTTC
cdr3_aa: CASSYRAGGGDEQYF

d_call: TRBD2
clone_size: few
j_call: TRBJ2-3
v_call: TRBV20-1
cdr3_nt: TGCAGTGCTTCTCCTGCGGGAGGGAGAACAGATACGCAGTATTTT
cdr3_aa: CSASPAGGRTDTQYF

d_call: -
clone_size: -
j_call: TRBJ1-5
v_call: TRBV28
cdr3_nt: TGTGCCAGCACTCGGACGCAGGGAGGGGCCCAGCATTTT
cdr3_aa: CASTRTQGGAQHF

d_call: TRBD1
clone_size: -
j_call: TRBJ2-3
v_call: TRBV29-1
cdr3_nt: TGCAGCGCAGACAGGGGAGGCACAGATACGCAGTATTTT
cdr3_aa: CSADRGGTDTQYF

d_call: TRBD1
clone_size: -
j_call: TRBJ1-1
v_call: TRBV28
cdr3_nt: TGTGCCAGCATCGAACCCGGGACAGAGAAGGGGGCTTTCTTT
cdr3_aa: CASIEPGTEKGAFF

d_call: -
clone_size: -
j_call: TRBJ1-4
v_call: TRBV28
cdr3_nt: TGTGCCAGCAGTTTAAGGGACGGATCGAATGAAAAACTGTTTTTT
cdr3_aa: CASSLRDGSNEKLFF

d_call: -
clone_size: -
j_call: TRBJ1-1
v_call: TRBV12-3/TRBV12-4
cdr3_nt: TGTGCCAGCAGTTTTACGGGGATGGGGAGGAACACTGAAGCTTTCTTT
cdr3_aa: CASSFTGMGRNTEAFF

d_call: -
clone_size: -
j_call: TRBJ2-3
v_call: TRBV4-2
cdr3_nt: TGTGCCAGCAGCCAAGTAGCCCCCTGGGTCGACGGGGATTCAGATACGCAGTATTTT
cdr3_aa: CASSQVAPWVDGDSDTQYF

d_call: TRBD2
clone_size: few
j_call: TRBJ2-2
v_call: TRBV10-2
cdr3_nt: TGCGCCAGCAGAGGACTAGCAGCCAGAAACACCGGGGAGCTGTTTTTT
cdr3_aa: CASRGLAARNTGELFF

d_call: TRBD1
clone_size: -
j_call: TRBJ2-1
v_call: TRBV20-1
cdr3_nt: TGCAGTGCCGTCCCTGTCCACAGGGGGGTGGTGTCCTACAATGAGCAGTTCTTC
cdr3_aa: CSAVPVHRGVVSYNEQFF

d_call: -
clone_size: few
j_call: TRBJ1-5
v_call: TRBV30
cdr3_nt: TGTGCCTGGAGCCGGAGTAGCAATCAGCCCCAGCATTTT
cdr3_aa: CAWSRSSNQPQHF

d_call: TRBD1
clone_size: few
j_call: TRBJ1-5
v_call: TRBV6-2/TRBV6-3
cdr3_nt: TGTGCCAGCAGGAGGGACAGGGGAAGGGGTAGCAATCAGCCCCAGCATTTT
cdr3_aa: CASRRDRGRGSNQPQHF

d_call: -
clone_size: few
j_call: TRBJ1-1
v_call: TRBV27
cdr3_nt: TGTGCCAGCAGTTATGCATCACCCACTGAAGCTTTCTTT
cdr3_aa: CASSYASPTEAFF

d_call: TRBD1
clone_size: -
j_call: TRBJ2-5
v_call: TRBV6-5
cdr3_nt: TGTGCCAGCAGTTACGCCGGGACAGGGACCGAAGAGACCCAGTACTTC
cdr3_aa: CASSYAGTGTEETQYF

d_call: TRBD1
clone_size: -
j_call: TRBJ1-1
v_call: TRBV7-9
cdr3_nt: TGTGCCAGCAGCGCTACCGGGACAGGGGTCACTGAAGCTTTCTTT
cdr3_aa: CASSATGTGVTEAFF

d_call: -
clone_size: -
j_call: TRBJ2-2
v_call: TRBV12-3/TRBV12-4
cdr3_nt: TGTGCCAGCAGTTTGTTCACTACGAACACCGGGGAGCTGTTTTTT
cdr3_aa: CASSLFTTNTGELFF

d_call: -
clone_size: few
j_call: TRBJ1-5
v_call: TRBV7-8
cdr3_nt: TGTGCCAGCAGCACCGGACACTATCAGCCCCAGCATTTT
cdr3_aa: CASSTGHYQPQHF

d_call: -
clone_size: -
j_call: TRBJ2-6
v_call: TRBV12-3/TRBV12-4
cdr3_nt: TGTGCCAGCAGTCCCACGGAGGGGACCTCTGGGGCCAACGTCCTGACTTTC
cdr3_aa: CASSPTEGTSGANVLTF

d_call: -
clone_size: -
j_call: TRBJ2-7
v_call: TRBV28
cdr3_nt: TGTGCCAGCAGTTCCCCCTACGAGCAGTACTTC
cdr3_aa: CASSSPYEQYF

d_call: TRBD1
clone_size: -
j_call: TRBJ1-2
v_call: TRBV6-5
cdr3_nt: TGTGCCAGCAGTTTCCCAAGACAGGGTGGCTATGGCTACACCTTC
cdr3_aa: CASSFPRQGGYGYTF

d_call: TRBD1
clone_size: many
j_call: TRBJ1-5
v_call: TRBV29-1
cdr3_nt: TGCAGCGTTAGATACCCGGGACAGGGTCAGCCCCAGCATTTT
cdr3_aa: CSVRYPGQGQPQHF

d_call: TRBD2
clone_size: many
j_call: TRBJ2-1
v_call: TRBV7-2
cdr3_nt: TGTGCCAGCAGCTTAGTCAAGGCTAGCGGGGGGGGCTACAATGAGCAGTTCTTC
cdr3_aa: CASSLVKASGGGYNEQFF

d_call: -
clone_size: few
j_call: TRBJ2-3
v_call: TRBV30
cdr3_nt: TGTGCCGTAAACAGGGAGTCGGTTGATACGCAGTATTTT
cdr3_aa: CAVNRESVDTQYF

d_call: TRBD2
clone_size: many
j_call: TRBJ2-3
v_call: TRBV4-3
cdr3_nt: TGCGCCAGCAGCCAAGATGTCCCCACTAGCGGGGGTCATACGCAGTATTTT
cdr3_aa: CASSQDVPTSGGHTQYF

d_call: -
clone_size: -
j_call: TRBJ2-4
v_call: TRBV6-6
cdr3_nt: TGTGCCAGCAGTTACTTTCCAGCGGCGTTCGACAAAAACATTCAGTACTTC
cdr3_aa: CASSYFPAAFDKNIQYF

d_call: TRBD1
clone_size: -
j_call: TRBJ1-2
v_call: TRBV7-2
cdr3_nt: TGTGCCAGCAGCCGGGACAGGTTGTTGGCTAACTATGGCTACACCTTC
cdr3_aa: CASSRDRLLANYGYTF

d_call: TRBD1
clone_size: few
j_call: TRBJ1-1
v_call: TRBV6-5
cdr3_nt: TGTGCCAGCAGCCTCATGACAGGGGGGACTGAAGCTTTCTTT
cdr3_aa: CASSLMTGGTEAFF

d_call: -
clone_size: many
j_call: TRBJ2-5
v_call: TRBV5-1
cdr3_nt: TGCGCCAGCAGCTCACTGGGAACGAAAGAGACCCAGTACTTC
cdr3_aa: CASSSLGTKETQYF

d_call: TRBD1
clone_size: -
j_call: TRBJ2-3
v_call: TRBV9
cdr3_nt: TGTGCCAGCACCGGACCGCGACAGGGGAGGTCGGATACGCAGTATTTT
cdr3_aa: CASTGPRQGRSDTQYF

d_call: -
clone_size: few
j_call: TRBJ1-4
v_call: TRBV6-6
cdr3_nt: TGTGCCAGCAGCCCCCTGGGGGGACGGGATGAAAAACTGTTTTTT
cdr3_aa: CASSPLGGRDEKLFF

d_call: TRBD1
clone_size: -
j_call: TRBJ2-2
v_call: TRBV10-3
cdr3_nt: TGTGCCATCACCTCATCGGGACAGATGATTACGAACACCGGGGAGCTGTTTTTT
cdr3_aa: CAITSSGQMITNTGELFF

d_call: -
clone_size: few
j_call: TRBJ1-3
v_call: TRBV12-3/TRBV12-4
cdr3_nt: TGTGCCAGCCGGTCTTTGGTCGAGAGCACCATATATTTT
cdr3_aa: CASRSLVESTIYF

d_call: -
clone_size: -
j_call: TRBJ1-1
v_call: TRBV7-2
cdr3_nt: TGTGCCAGCAGCTTAGTCGCAGGGTCGGGGGAAGCTTTCTTT
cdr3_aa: CASSLVAGSGEAFF

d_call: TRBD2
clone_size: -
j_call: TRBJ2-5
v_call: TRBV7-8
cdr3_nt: TGTGCCAGCAGTCCCCAGGGACTAGCGGGGGGGCCCTCGGAGACCCAGTACTTC
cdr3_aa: CASSPQGLAGGPSETQYF

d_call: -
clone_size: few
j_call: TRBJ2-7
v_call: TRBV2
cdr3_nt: TGTGCCAGCACTCGAGACAGGAACTACGAGCAGTACTTC
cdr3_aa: CASTRDRNYEQYF

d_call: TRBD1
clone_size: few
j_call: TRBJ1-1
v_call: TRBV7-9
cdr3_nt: TGTGCCAGCAGCCCCCAGGGGGGGACTGAAGCTTTCTTT
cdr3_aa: CASSPQGGTEAFF

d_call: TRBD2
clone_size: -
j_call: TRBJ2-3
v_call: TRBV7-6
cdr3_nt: TGTGCCAGCAGCTTGGGGAGCGGGGGCGCATTGGATACGCAGTATTTT
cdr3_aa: CASSLGSGGALDTQYF

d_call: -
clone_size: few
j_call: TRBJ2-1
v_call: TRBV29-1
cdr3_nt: TGCAGCGTTGGGCCGGGCGAAGATAGTGAGCAGTTCTTC
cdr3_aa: CSVGPGEDSEQFF

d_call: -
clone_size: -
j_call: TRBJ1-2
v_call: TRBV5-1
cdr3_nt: TGCGCCAGCAGCTCTTACAGGGACAATAGAGGCTACACCTTC
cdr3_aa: CASSSYRDNRGYTF

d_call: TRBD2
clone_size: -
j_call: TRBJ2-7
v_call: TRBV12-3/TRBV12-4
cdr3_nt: TGTGCCAGCAGACTAGCGGGAGTCTACGAGCAGTACTTC
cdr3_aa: CASRLAGVYEQYF

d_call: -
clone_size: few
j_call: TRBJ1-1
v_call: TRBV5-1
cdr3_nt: TGCGCCAGCAGCTTGGACAGGGCGAACACTGAAGCTTTCTTT
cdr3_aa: CASSLDRANTEAFF

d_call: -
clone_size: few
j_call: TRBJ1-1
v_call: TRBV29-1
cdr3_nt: TGCAGCGTCCGGACCTATTCGACTGAAGCTTTCTTT
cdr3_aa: CSVRTYSTEAFF

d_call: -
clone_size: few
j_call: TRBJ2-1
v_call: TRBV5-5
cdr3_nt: TGTGCCAGCAGCAGGGGGATTGAGTACAATGAGCAGTTCTTC
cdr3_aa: CASSRGIEYNEQFF

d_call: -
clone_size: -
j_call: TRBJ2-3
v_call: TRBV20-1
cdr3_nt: TGCAGTGCTCACACTAGAGGGGGGGCCGATACGCAGTATTTT
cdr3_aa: CSAHTRGGADTQYF

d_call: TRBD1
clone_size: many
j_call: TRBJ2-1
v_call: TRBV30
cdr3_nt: TGTGCCTGGAGTTCGGGGACAGGTGGCGGTGAGCAGTTCTTC
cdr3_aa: CAWSSGTGGGEQFF

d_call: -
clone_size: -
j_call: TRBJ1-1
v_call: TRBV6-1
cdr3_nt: TGTGCCAGCATTCTGGATCCTAATTACACTGAAGCTTTCTTT
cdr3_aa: CASILDPNYTEAFF

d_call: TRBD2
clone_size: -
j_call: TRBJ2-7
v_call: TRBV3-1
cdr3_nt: TGTGCCAGCAGCCAATCTAGCGGGAGGGGGAGAGAGCAGTACTTC
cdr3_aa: CASSQSSGRGREQYF

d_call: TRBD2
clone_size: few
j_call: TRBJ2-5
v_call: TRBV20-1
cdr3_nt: TGCAGCGCTCGTGGCGGCGGGAGATGGGGATTCCAAGAGACCCAGTACTTC
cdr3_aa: CSARGGGRWGFQETQYF

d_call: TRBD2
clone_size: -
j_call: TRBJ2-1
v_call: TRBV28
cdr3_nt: TGTGCCAGCAACCCCCTGGGGGAGGGTGAGCAGTTCTTC
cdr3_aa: CASNPLGEGEQFF

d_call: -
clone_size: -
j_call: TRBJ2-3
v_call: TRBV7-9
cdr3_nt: TGTGCCAGCAGCAGGAAAGATACGCAGTATTTT
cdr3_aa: CASSRKDTQYF